This entry describes one T cell receptor beta chain. Original processing notes: Amplification from reference gene primers served as the basis for estimated nucleated cell counts. The data were produced by immunoSEQ multiplex PCR, yet TCRdb's version contains in-frame clones alone and is incomplete. The V and J calls and clone size come from that table; D and trimming were worked out from the DNA. The sample holds fewer than 500,000 clones, 81% seen once. The ends were cut back, 8 bases at V and 0 bases at J, with 14 bases in the middle. The CDR3 spans 15 residues. CDR1 and CDR2 (germline): MDHEN, SYDVKM. The entry originates in a study of blood T cell repertoires in COVID-19. Study overall: Some COVID-19 samples were acute and others convalescent; all came from the United States, Italy and Spain. Sources were T cells, B-cell-depleted T cells, or PBMCs; the material itself was cDNA or gDNA.

The V gene is TRBV28, the J gene TRBJ2-1; D is uncertain. The source is a human donor with acute or convalescent COVID-19. The donor label of this sample is uncertain. Sequencing input: peripheral blood. This CDR3 reads CASYSQQSSYNEQFF. Here the CDR3 DNA reads TGTGCCAGCTACTCACAGCAAAGCTCCTACAATGAGCAGTTCTTC.